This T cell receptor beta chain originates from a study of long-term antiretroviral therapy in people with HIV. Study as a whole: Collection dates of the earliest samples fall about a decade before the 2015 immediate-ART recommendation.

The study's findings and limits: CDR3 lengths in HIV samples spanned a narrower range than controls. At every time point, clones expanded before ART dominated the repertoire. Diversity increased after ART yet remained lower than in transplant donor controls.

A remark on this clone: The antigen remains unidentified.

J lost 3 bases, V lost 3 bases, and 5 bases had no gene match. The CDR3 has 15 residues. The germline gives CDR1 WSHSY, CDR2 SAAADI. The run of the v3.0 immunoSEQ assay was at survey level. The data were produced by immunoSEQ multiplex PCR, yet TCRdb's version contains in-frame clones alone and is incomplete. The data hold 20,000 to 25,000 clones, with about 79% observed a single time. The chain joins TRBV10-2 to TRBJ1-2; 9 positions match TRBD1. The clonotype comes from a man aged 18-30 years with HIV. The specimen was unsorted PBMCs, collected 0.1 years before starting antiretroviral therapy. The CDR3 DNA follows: TGCGCCAGCAGTGATCCTACAGGGGGCCACTATGGCTACACCTTC. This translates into CASSDPTGGHYGYTF.